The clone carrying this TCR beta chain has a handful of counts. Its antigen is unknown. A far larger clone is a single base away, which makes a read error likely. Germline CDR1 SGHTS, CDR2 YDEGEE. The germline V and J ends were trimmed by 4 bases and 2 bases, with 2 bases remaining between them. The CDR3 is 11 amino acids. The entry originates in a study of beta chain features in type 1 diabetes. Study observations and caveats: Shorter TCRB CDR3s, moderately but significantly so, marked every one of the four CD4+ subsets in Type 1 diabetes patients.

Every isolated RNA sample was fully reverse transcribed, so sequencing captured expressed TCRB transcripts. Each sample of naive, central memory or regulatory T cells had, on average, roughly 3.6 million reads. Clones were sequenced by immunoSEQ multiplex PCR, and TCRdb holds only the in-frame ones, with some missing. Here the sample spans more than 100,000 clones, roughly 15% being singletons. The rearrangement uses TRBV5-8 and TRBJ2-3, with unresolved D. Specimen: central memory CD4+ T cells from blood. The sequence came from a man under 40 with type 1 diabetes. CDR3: CASSNTDTQYF. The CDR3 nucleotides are TGTGCCAGCAGCAACACAGATACGCAGTATTTT.